Listed here are 29 T cell receptor beta chains from one sample, sequenced in a study of metastatic and nonmetastatic thyroid tumors (dated by TCRdb to 2018 to 2020). No patient had received any treatment before thyroid surgery. Library prep was done by PCR. Sequenced using an Illumina HiSeq 4000. Using fastp at Q25 and MiXCR, TCRdb reprocessed the public reads and kept productive beta chains. Present in this sample are roughly 40,000 clones, about 17% of which were seen just once. About 3.8% of the sample lies in the top ten. Sequencing was done on a sample of blood. All receptors come from a female donor with papillary thyroid cancer or a benign thyroid nodule (not recorded which). Some clones in this sample may be carry-over from other donors' samples.

The rearrangement links TRBV5-1 to TRBJ2-7; D not resolved. CDR1 is SGHRS and CDR2 is YFSETQ in the germline V gene. V was trimmed by 0 bases and J by 0 bases, leaving 4 bases between them. This CDR3 has 13 amino acids. Here the CDR3 reads CASSLAGSYEQYF. DNA of the CDR3: TGCGCCAGCAGCTTGGCCGGCTCCTACGAGCAGTACTTC.

V and J are TRBV11-3 and TRBJ2-5, with a tentative D call TRBD1 (5 bases). This CDR3 has 13 residues. V was cut by 4 bases and J by 4 bases, with 10 bases left in between. Germline CDR1 and CDR2: SGHNT and YENEEA. The CDR3 coding sequence is TGTGCCAGCAGCTCCTTAAGGGGAGAGACCCAGTACTTC. Protein sequence: CASSSLRGETQYF.

Notes on this clone: A much larger clone lies a single base off, so this may be a read error. This sample includes further DNA sequences coding for the same CDR3. The chain recombines TRBV3-1 with TRBJ2-5; D gene ambiguous. V lost 2 bases, J lost 3 bases, and 10 bases lay in between. The CDR3 spans 14 residues. The V gene's germline CDR1 is LGHDT and CDR2 YNNKEL (reference sequence). The CDR3 protein is CASSQIAGKETQYF. The CDR3 coding sequence is TGTGCCAGCAGCCAAATAGCTGGAAAAGAGACCCAGTACTTC.

The sample holds many counts of this clone. The rearrangement uses TRBV6-2 or TRBV6-3 and TRBJ1-4; D remains unclear. Germline V CDR1 and CDR2: MNHEY, SVGEGT. The CDR3 has 15 amino acids. Trimming stripped 5 bases from V and 5 bases from J, with 15 bases between. CDR3 protein: CASSPRLTRNEKLFF. The CDR3 DNA follows: TGTGCCAGCAGTCCTAGACTCACCAGGAATGAAAAACTGTTTTTT.

This clone was counted ten times or more. This chain connects TRBV20-1 to TRBJ2-3, with 9 bases fitting TRBD2. V lost 6 bases to trimming and J lost 4 bases; unmatched junction nucleotides: 5. CDR1 is DFQATT and CDR2 is SNEGSKA in the germline V gene (reference sequence). CDR3 length equals 13 residues. The CDR3 here is CSAPRGGSDTQYF. The CDR3 nucleotides read TGCAGTGCACCGCGGGGGGGGTCAGATACGCAGTATTTT.

This clone showed up many times. Other DNA sequences in the sample encode the same CDR3. The V and J genes are TRBV15 and TRBJ2-2; no clear D. The CDR3 runs 14 residues. Per germline, CDR1 LNHNV and CDR2 YYDKDF (reference sequence). Trimming took 0 bases from V and 5 from J, leaving 7 bases between them. CDR3 bases: TGTGCCACCAGCAGAGATACGGGTACCGGGGAGCTGTTTTTT. Translated, it gives CATSRDTGTGELFF.

This chain links TRBV30 with TRBJ1-6; tentatively, D is TRBD1 (6 bases). Trimming left V 0 bases short and J 8 bases short, with 14 bases between. CDR1 is GTSNPN and CDR2 is SVGIG in the germline V gene (reference sequence). The CDR3 consists of 15 residues. The CDR3 protein is CAWSVCGYRDSPLHF. The CDR3, as DNA: TGTGCCTGGAGTGTATGCGGGTACAGGGATTCACCCCTCCACTTT. Complete variable domain (other parts from reference TRBV30 and TRBJ1-6): SQTIHQWPATLVQPVGSPLSLECTVEGTSNPNLYWYRQAAGRGLQLLFYSVGIGQISSEVPQNLSASRPQDRQFILSSKKLLLSDSGFYLCAWSVCGYRDSPLHFGNGTRLTVT.

Details on this clone: Here the CDR3 omits its conserved ending phenylalanine or tryptophan, so a read error is the likely source. Because the CDR3's place on the DNA is in doubt, the DNA is left out and the CDR3 is given as listed by TCRdb. The chain uses TRBV5-1 and TRBJ2-6. Germline V CDR1 and CDR2: SGHRS, YFSETQ. Both ends counted, the CDR3 spans 8 residues. The CDR3 region is CASSLSTI.

At least ten counts were recorded for this clone. The genes are TRBV10-3 and TRBJ2-3; 9 bases line up with TRBD2. Germline assignment: CDR1 ENHRY and CDR2 SYGVKD. V shed 0 bases and J 1 base; nucleotides not matched to a gene: 5. The CDR3 extends over 17 amino acids. The CDR3 loop is CAISESKGLAGTDTQYF. The CDR3 region has the DNA TGTGCCATCAGTGAGTCGAAGGGACTAGCCGGCACAGATACGCAGTATTTT.

Turning to this clone: An end of the junction does not agree with germline; a read error may underlie this. V usage is TRBV5-1 and J usage is TRBJ2-7; D is unclear. This CDR3 is 14 amino acids long. CDR1 SGHRS and CDR2 YFSETQ come from the germline V gene. In DNA, the CDR3 is TGCACCAGCAGCTTGCGTCAACTGGGCTACAAGCAGTACTTC. This sequence encodes CTSSLRQLGYKQYF.

The chain links TRBV12-3 or TRBV12-4 to TRBJ1-4, with 7 nucleotides matching TRBD1. The CDR3 length is 15 residues. V lost 6 bases and J lost 0; bases outside the gene matches: 4. The CDR3, as DNA: TGTGCCAGCAGCCCTGGACAGGCAACTAATGAAAAACTGTTTTTT. Protein: CASSPGQATNEKLFF.

This clone was detected ten times or more. V usage is TRBV7-9 and J usage is TRBJ2-7, with 12 bases fitting TRBD2. The V gene's germline CDR1 is SEHNR and CDR2 FQNEAQ (reference sequence). V dropped 4 bases and J dropped 8; count of bases not matched to a gene: 15. The CDR3 is made up of 17 amino acids. The CDR3 region is CASSWGGLAGNRNQQYF. CDR3 DNA sequence: TGTGCCAGCAGCTGGGGAGGACTAGCGGGAAACAGGAACCAGCAGTACTTC.

The sample holds a few counts of this clone. V is TRBV28 and J is TRBJ2-5; maybe TRBD2 (6 bases). The CDR3 has 18 residues. Trimming pared 7 bases from V and 4 bases from J, leaving 28 bases between. The germline V gene encodes CDR1 MDHEN and CDR2 SYDVKM. The CDR3 DNA is TGTGCCAGCACCTACTTGTACGGGCGGGACCGAAGTGGAGAGACCCAGTACTTC. Protein: CASTYLYGRDRSGETQYF.

At least ten counts were recorded for this clone. J is TRBJ2-3 and V is TRBV27, with TRBD1 matching over 9 bases. Germline V CDR1 and CDR2: MNHEY, SMNVEV (reference sequence). The CDR3 has 15 residues. J gave up 3 bases and V 4 bases, and 5 bases lay outside the gene matches. Written as DNA, the CDR3 is TGTGCCAGCAGTTGGACCGGGACAGGGACAGATACGCAGTATTTT. Its translation: CASSWTGTGTDTQYF.

This clone was recorded a few times. V gene TRBV6-1 combines with J gene TRBJ2-6, with D perhaps matching TRBD2 (6 bases). The CDR3 is 17 amino acids. CDR1 is MNHNS, CDR2 SASEGT, per germline. V lost 6 bases, J lost 1 base, and 16 bases lay in between. This CDR3 reads CASSLTGAGSGANVLTF. The CDR3 DNA sequence: TGTGCCAGCAGCCTCACAGGAGCGGGTTCTGGGGCCAACGTCCTGACTTTC.

This clone was counted ten times or more. The gene calls are TRBV20-1 and TRBJ2-7; 7 nucleotides line up with TRBD2. The CDR3 runs 15 residues. Germline CDR1 DFQATT, CDR2 SNEGSKA (reference sequence). V lost 6 bases and J lost 3; bases outside the gene matches: 14. Written as DNA, the CDR3 is TGCAGTGCATATCGAAGCGGGATTTTCAGCTACGAGCAGTACTTC. Encoded protein: CSAYRSGIFSYEQYF.

Details on this clone: One junction end disagrees with the germline gene, perhaps due to a read error. The chain carries TRBV7-3 and TRBJ2-6; D unclear. CDR1 SGHTA and CDR2 FQGTGA come from the germline V gene. The CDR3 is made up of 14 amino acids. The CDR3 is CASSHYSGDNVLTF. CDR3 in DNA: TGTGCCAGCAGCCATTACTCTGGGGACAACGTCCTGACTTTC.

This clone came up many times. This chain links TRBV6-1 with TRBJ2-1; D perhaps matches TRBD2 (5 bases). CDR1 and CDR2 (germline): MNHNS, SASEGT. The V end was cut by 8 bases, the J end by 2 bases, with 13 bases between. CDR3 size: 14 residues. This chain's CDR3 is CASPSGVTYNEQFF. CDR3 coding DNA: TGTGCCAGCCCGAGCGGAGTCACCTACAATGAGCAGTTCTTC.

This clone was observed at least ten times. The chain uses TRBV7-3 and TRBJ1-6, with 8 bases that match TRBD1. CDR1 SGHTA and CDR2 FQGTGA come from the germline V gene. The CDR3 contains 15 residues. V shed 1 base, J shed 6 bases, and the junction held 2 bases outside the gene matches. The DNA of the CDR3 is TGTGCCAGCAGCTTAAGGACAGGGTTTAATTCACCCCTCCACTTT. It is translated as CASSLRTGFNSPLHF.

In its sample, this clone is medium-sized. V gene TRBV12-3 or TRBV12-4 combines with J gene TRBJ2-7; D is undetermined. The CDR3 is 11 amino acids. V lost 3 bases, J lost 3 bases, and 3 bases lay in between. The CDR3 loop reads CASSLLYEQYF. The CDR3 DNA follows: TGTGCCAGCAGTTTGCTCTACGAGCAGTACTTC.

This clone came up many times. The rearrangement uses TRBV27 and TRBJ2-6; 9 bases are a match to TRBD1. This CDR3 has 15 residues. Losses at the gene ends were 7 bases for V and 4 bases for J; bases not matched to a gene: 5. Germline CDR1 reads MNHEY; CDR2 reads SMNVEV (reference sequence). CDR3 protein: CASKTGGSGANVLTF. CDR3 coding DNA: TGTGCCAGCAAAACAGGGGGCTCGGGGGCCAACGTCCTGACTTTC.

There are many counts of this clone. The rearrangement links TRBV11-3 to TRBJ2-1; no definite D call. The CDR3 loop spans 13 amino acids. V dropped 4 bases and J dropped 2 bases, with 6 bases sitting between them. Looked up from germline, CDR1 is SGHNT and CDR2 is YENEEA. The CDR3 nucleotides are TGTGCCAGCAGCTCCTATCCCTACAATGAGCAGTTCTTC. Protein product: CASSSYPYNEQFF.

This clone was found many times. The CDR3 region is CASSETGTFSYEQYF. Written as DNA, the CDR3 is TGTGCCAGCAGTGAGACAGGGACCTTTTCCTACGAGCAGTACTTC. The chain employs TRBV2 and TRBJ2-7, with 7 bases fitting TRBD1. CDR3 size: 15 residues. V lost 3 bases to trimming and J lost 1 base; unmatched junction nucleotides: 6. From germline, CDR1 is SNHLY and CDR2 FYNNEI.

This clone was counted at least ten times. This chain uses TRBV6-5 with TRBJ1-1, with 8 bases aligning to TRBD1. Germline trimming cut 0 bases from V and 4 bases from J; bases unmatched to any gene: 7. Germline V gene data show CDR1 as MNHEY and CDR2 as SVGAGI. The CDR3 extends over 16 amino acids. CDR3 amino acids: CASSYSTRGRSTEAFF. The CDR3 nucleotides are TGTGCCAGCAGTTACTCCACCAGGGGGCGTAGCACTGAAGCTTTCTTT.

Remarks on this clone: One base away lies a much larger clone, so this may be a sequencing read error. The chain joins TRBV4-1 to TRBJ2-5; D is perhaps TRBD2 (5 bases). The germline gives CDR1 MGHRA, CDR2 YSYEKL. Trimming took 5 bases from V and 4 from J, leaving 20 bases between them. This CDR3 has 16 amino acids. The CDR3 DNA is TGCGCCAGCAGCTCTACTTGGGTGGGCGCGGGAGAGACCCAGTACTTC. Translation gives CASSSTWVGAGETQYF.

This clone was detected many times. The genes are TRBV5-5 and TRBJ1-4, with 7 bases aligning to TRBD1. J lost 4 bases, V lost 0 bases, and 6 bases had no gene match. The CDR3 has 16 amino acids. Germline V gives CDR1 SGHKS, CDR2 YYEKEE (reference sequence). The CDR3 protein is CASSLADRAYNEKLFF. CDR3 DNA: TGTGCCAGCAGCTTGGCCGACAGGGCCTATAATGAAAAACTGTTTTTT.

On this clone: At one boundary the junction diverges from the germline segment, which might be a read error. CDR3 sequence reads: CASTTGETRELVF. DNA of the CDR3: TGCGCCAGCACGACAGGGGAGACCCGGGAGCTGGTTTTT. V and J are TRBV5-1 and TRBJ2-2; TRBD1 agrees at 8 bases. CDR3 size: 13 residues. In germline, CDR1 is SGHRS, CDR2 YFSETQ.

This clone appeared many times. V is TRBV12-3 or TRBV12-4 and J is TRBJ1-4; the D gene is possibly TRBD1 (5 bases). Trimming took off 2 bases at V and 10 bases at J, with 14 bases between the two ends. The length of the CDR3 is 14 residues. In nucleotides, the CDR3 is TGTGCCAGCAGTTTATTGCCTGCTGGGGGAAAACTGTTTTTT. This encodes CASSLLPAGGKLFF.

This clone was detected ten times or more. The chain carries TRBV19 and TRBJ2-3, with D perhaps being TRBD1 or TRBD2 (6 bases each). Germline lookup yields CDR1 LNHDA and CDR2 SQIVND (reference sequence). The CDR3 extends over 16 amino acids. The germline V and J ends were trimmed by 3 bases and 4 bases, with 17 bases remaining between them. CDR3 protein: CASSIARGALADTQYF. The CDR3, as DNA: TGTGCCAGTAGTATTGCTAGGGGGGCCCTTGCAGATACGCAGTATTTT. Supplemented by reference TRBV19 and TRBJ2-3, the full variable domain reads DGGITQSPKYLFRKEGQNVTLSCEQNLNHDAMYWYRQDPGQGLRLIYYSQIVNDFQKGDIAEGYSVSREKKESFPLTVTSAQKNPTAFYLCASSIARGALADTQYFGPGTRLTVL.